Presented here are 28 T cell receptor beta chains from one specimen sequenced in a study of T-cell memory formation after mild COVID-19 (dated by TCRdb to about 2021). Libraries were constructed by 5' RACE. Sequencing instrument: Illumina NovaSeq 6000. TCRdb reanalyzed the raw reads on its own, using fastp at Q25 for trimming and MiXCR for clone calling, and kept in-frame beta chains. Entries that share a CDR3 protein sequence are merged under the most common genes and DNA. Recorded for this sample are just over 300,000 distinct CDR3 sequences; approximately 19% of them occurred a single time. Roughly 21% of the sample comes from the top ten. The sample comprised PBMCs or a T cell subset sorted from them (not recorded which). These TCRs come from a man aged 18 to 29 who had mild COVID-19 (a few samples of this study predate the infection). The sample titles of this study are shuffled in the database, so cell type and time point are left out; the donor was told from shared clones.

J is TRBJ2-7 and V is TRBV5-4, with 11 bases matching TRBD2. CDR3 length: 16 amino acids. Germline CDR1 is SGHNT and CDR2 is YYREEE (reference sequence). The ends lost 4 bases at V and 3 bases at J; junction bases unmatched: 9. CDR3 nucleotides: TGTGCCAGCAGCGTTTCACTAGCGGGGGCCGGCTACGAGCAGTACGTC. Encoded protein: CASSVSLAGAGYEQYV.

This chain joins TRBV7-9 and TRBJ1-2; D may be TRBD1 (5 bases). Trimming took off 0 bases at V and 5 bases at J, with 13 bases between the two ends. The CDR3 is 15 residues long. Per the germline V gene, CDR1 is SEHNR and CDR2 is FQNEAQ (reference sequence). The CDR3 DNA sequence: TGTGCCAGCAGCTTAGCGCGGGGGAACCGGTATGGCTACACCTTC. Translation: CASSLARGNRYGYTF.

This clonotype was seen more than once but under ten times. This chain joins TRBV5-1 and TRBJ2-3; 11 nucleotides align to TRBD1. The CDR3 has 15 amino acids. The germline CDR1 and CDR2 sequences are SGHRS and YFSETQ. With V trimmed by 2 bases and J by 4 bases, 3 bases remained unmatched. In DNA form, the CDR3 reads TGCGCCAGCAGCTTAGGACAGGGGGCGTCAGATACGCAGTATTTT. Translation gives CASSLGQGASDTQYF. The variable domain in full, completed from reference TRBV5-1 and TRBJ2-3, reads KAGVTQTPRYLIKTRGQQVTLSCSPISGHRSVSWYQQTPGQGLQFLFEYFSETQRNKGNFPGRFSGRQFSNSRSEMNVSTLELGDSALYLCASSLGQGASDTQYFGPGTRLTVL.

J is TRBJ2-3 and V is TRBV7-2; 8 positions agree with TRBD2. CDR3 length equals 16 residues. Germline-derived CDR1 and CDR2 are SGHTA and FQGNSA. V shed 4 bases and J 1 base; nucleotides not matched to a gene: 7. The CDR3 region is CASSYRLAKGTDTQYF. The CDR3 DNA reads TGTGCCAGCAGCTACCGACTAGCGAAGGGCACAGATACGCAGTATTTT.

This clonotype was counted only a few times. The chain links TRBV5-6 to TRBJ2-1, with TRBD1 as a possible D gene (5 bases). Germline V CDR1 and CDR2: SGHDT, YYEEEE. The CDR3 is made up of 13 amino acids. Deletions cut 5 bases from V and 7 bases from J, with 13 bases between. CDR3: CASRKGLFNEQFF. CDR3 nucleotides: TGTGCCAGCAGGAAGGGGCTGTTTAATGAGCAGTTCTTC.

This clonotype turned up a few times. This chain joins TRBV6-1 and TRBJ2-7; D may correspond to TRBD1 or TRBD2 (6 bases each). Germline V gives CDR1 MNHNS, CDR2 SASEGT. The V end was cut by 3 bases, the J end by 2 bases, with 11 bases between. The CDR3 loop spans 14 amino acids. The CDR3 nucleotides are TGTGCCAGCAGTGACTACCGGGGGCCCTACGAGCAGTACGTC. Its translation: CASSDYRGPYEQYV.

There are a few counts of this clonotype. This chain joins TRBV7-2 and TRBJ2-3; unclear D gene. Trimming stripped 5 bases from V and 10 bases from J, with 16 bases between. Germline V gene sequence: CDR1 SGHTA, CDR2 FQGNSA. This CDR3 contains 13 residues. The CDR3 coding sequence is TGTGCCAGCAGCCCGGATTCGGATGGTGCGCAGTATTTT. This codes for CASSPDSDGAQYF. Full variable domain (outside the CDR3, taken from reference TRBV7-2 and TRBJ2-3): GAGVSQSPSNKVTEKGKDVELRCDPISGHTALYWYRQSLGQGLEFLIYFQGNSAPDKSGLPSDRFSAERTGGSVSTLTIQRTQQEDSAVYLCASSPDSDGAQYFGPGTRLTVL.

The CDR3 nucleotides are TGCGCCAGCAGCTATAACCAGCCAAGCACTGAAGCTTTCTTT. Its protein product is CASSYNQPSTEAFF. The chain couples TRBV5-1 to TRBJ1-1; D gene uncertain. The ends were cut back, 3 bases at V and 4 bases at J, with 13 bases in the middle. The germline V gene has CDR1 SGHRS and CDR2 YFSETQ. The CDR3 runs to 14 residues. Based on the CDR3 plus reference TRBV5-1 and TRBJ1-1, the full variable domain is KAGVTQTPRYLIKTRGQQVTLSCSPISGHRSVSWYQQTPGQGLQFLFEYFSETQRNKGNFPGRFSGRQFSNSRSEMNVSTLELGDSALYLCASSYNQPSTEAFFGQGTRLTVV.

J is TRBJ2-1 and V is TRBV6-1; 9 nucleotides match TRBD2. Trimming took 6 bases from V and 2 from J; bases not matched to a gene: 8. This CDR3 is built from 16 residues. CDR1 is MNHNS, CDR2 SASEGT, per germline. The CDR3 protein is CASRGMTSGTYNEQFF. CDR3 coding DNA: TGTGCCAGCAGGGGGATGACTAGCGGCACCTACAATGAGCAGTTCTTC.

The chain links TRBV27 to TRBJ2-2; D is perhaps TRBD2 (7 bases). Germline CDR1 MNHEY, CDR2 SMNVEV (reference sequence). This CDR3 contains 15 residues. V lost 2 bases to trimming and J lost 7 bases, with 14 bases between them. This chain's CDR3 is CASSLVGGRFGELFF. Written as DNA, the CDR3 is TGTGCCAGCAGTTTAGTCGGGGGGCGCTTCGGGGAGCTGTTTTTT.

The chain uses TRBV10-1 and TRBJ2-1; tentative D call: TRBD1 (6 bases). Trimming took 6 bases from V and 10 from J, leaving 19 bases between them. CDR1 WNHNN and CDR2 SYGVQD come from the germline V gene (reference sequence). The CDR3 totals 14 residues. CDR3 amino acids: CASSQGPNGYEQFF. The CDR3 coding sequence is TGCGCCAGCAGCCAGGGGCCGAATGGGTACGAGCAGTTCTTC.

This clonotype was picked up a small number of times. The gene calls are TRBV6-4 and TRBJ2-7; D uncertain. CDR1 MRHNA and CDR2 SNTAGT come from the germline V gene. The CDR3 contains 12 residues. The ends were cut back, 7 bases at V and 3 bases at J, with 10 bases in the middle. In nucleotides, the CDR3 is TGTGCCAGCACGAGCCTTGACTACGAGCAGTACGTC. It is translated as CASTSLDYEQYV.

The chain is built from TRBV5-1 and TRBJ1-1; a possible D gene is TRBD1 (5 bases). Germline loops: CDR1 SGHRS, CDR2 YFSETQ. With 4 bases removed from V and 1 base from J, the gap between germline ends came to 11 bases. The CDR3 length is 14 residues. The CDR3 coding sequence is TGCGCCAGCAGCCCCCTCCAGGGGAACACTGAAGCTTTCTTT. Protein product: CASSPLQGNTEAFF. The complete variable domain, with remaining parts taken from reference TRBV5-1 and TRBJ1-1, reads KAGVTQTPRYLIKTRGQQVTLSCSPISGHRSVSWYQQTPGQGLQFLFEYFSETQRNKGNFPGRFSGRQFSNSRSEMNVSTLELGDSALYLCASSPLQGNTEAFFGQGTRLTVV.

Only a few counts were recorded for this clonotype. The CDR3 bases are TGTGCCAGCAGCGCGACAGGGGGCTCTGGAAACACCATATATTTT. It is translated as CASSATGGSGNTIYF. The chain combines TRBV5-5 with TRBJ1-3; 9 bases map to TRBD1. V shed 4 bases and J 0 bases; nucleotides not matched to a gene: 2. The CDR3 extends over 15 amino acids. Germline assignment: CDR1 SGHKS and CDR2 YYEKEE (reference sequence).

This sequence joins TRBV14 and TRBJ1-2; no firm D call. The germline CDR1 and CDR2 sequences are SGHDN and FVKESK. The CDR3 extends over 14 amino acids. The ends were cut back, 0 bases at V and 4 bases at J, with 9 bases in the middle. For the CDR3, the DNA is TGTGCCAGCAGCCAAGATCTGGGAAGCTATGGCTACACCTTC. Translated: CASSQDLGSYGYTF.

The chain joins TRBV6-1 to TRBJ2-1; 11 positions agree with TRBD2. J lost 3 bases, V lost 7 bases, and 5 bases had no gene match. CDR1 is MNHNS and CDR2 is SASEGT in the germline V gene. There are 15 residues in the CDR3. Here the CDR3 DNA reads TGTGCCAGCAACTCCGGGACTAGCGGCTACAATGAGCAGTTCTTC. It is translated as CASNSGTSGYNEQFF.

The V gene is TRBV6-4, the J gene TRBJ2-2; TRBD1 aligns across 7 bases. In germline, CDR1 is MRHNA, CDR2 SNTAGT. V was clipped by 6 bases and J by 7 bases; unmatched bases: 5. This CDR3 has 13 residues. CDR3 in DNA: TGTGCCAGCAGCGAGGACAGGCACGGGGAGCTGTTTTTT. Translation: CASSEDRHGELFF.

The chain combines TRBV10-3 with TRBJ2-7; 8 bases are shared with TRBD1. CDR3 length: 13 residues. V lost 6 bases to trimming and J lost 6 bases; unmatched junction nucleotides: 7. CDR1 is ENHRY and CDR2 is SYGVKD in the germline V gene. CDR3: CAIRGTGRSEQYV. CDR3 DNA: TGTGCCATCAGGGGGACAGGAAGGAGCGAGCAGTACGTC.

The chain joins TRBV7-3 to TRBJ1-5, with D uncertain. The germline gives CDR1 SGHTA, CDR2 FQGTGA. The CDR3 is 13 amino acids. With 1 base removed from V and 4 bases from J, the gap between germline ends came to 5 bases. In DNA, the CDR3 is TGTGCCAGCAGCTTAAGCCCGAATCAGCCCCAGCATTTT. Translation: CASSLSPNQPQHF. Combining the CDR3 with reference TRBV7-3 and TRBJ1-5 gives the whole variable domain GAGVSQTPSNKVTEKGKYVELRCDPISGHTALYWYRQSLGQGPEFLIYFQGTGAADDSGLPNDRFFAVRPEGSVSTLKIQRTERGDSAVYLCASSLSPNQPQHFGDGTRLSIL.

This clonotype has ten or more counts. The chain uses TRBV3-1 and TRBJ1-4; D is unresolved. CDR3 length: 12 residues. CDR1 is LGHDT and CDR2 is YNNKEL in the germline V gene (reference sequence). Trimming took off 1 base at V and 8 bases at J, with 5 bases between the two ends. This chain's CDR3 is CASSQVYEKLFF. The CDR3 DNA reads TGTGCCAGCAGCCAAGTTTACGAAAAACTGTTTTTT. The variable domain in full, with the rest retrieved from reference TRBV3-1 and TRBJ1-4, is DTAVSQTPKYLVTQMGNDKSIKCEQNLGHDTMYWYKQDSKKFLKIMFSYNNKELIINETVPNRFSPKSPDKAHLNLHINSLELGDSAVYFCASSQVYEKLFFGSGTQLSVL.

V gene TRBV28 combines with J gene TRBJ2-7, with TRBD2 identical over 12 bases. The CDR3 contains 18 residues. Germline CDR1 and CDR2: MDHEN and SYDVKM. J gave up 1 base and V 6 bases, and 13 bases lay outside the gene matches. CDR3 nucleotides: TGTGCCAGCAGCCCCCCCGGGACTAGCGGGTCCCCGTCCTACGAGCAGTACGTC. Its protein product is CASSPPGTSGSPSYEQYV.

This clonotype was found a few times. The chain joins TRBV11-2 to TRBJ1-6, with a possible D match to TRBD1 (5 bases). CDR3 size: 18 residues. The germline gives CDR1 SGHAT, CDR2 FQNNGV. V was cut by 0 bases and J by 6 bases, with 18 bases left in between. The CDR3 spells CASSLDPQGGQPNSPLHF. The CDR3 coding sequence is TGTGCCAGCAGCTTAGATCCCCAGGGAGGGCAGCCTAATTCACCCCTCCACTTT.

There are many counts of this clonotype. V gene TRBV7-8 combines with J gene TRBJ2-7, with D perhaps assigned TRBD1 or TRBD2 (5 bases each). CDR1 is SGHVS, CDR2 FQNEAQ, per germline. CDR3 length: 13 amino acids. Trimming took off 4 bases at V and 6 bases at J, with 13 bases between the two ends. The CDR3 here is CASSWDLTSEQYF. The CDR3, as DNA: TGTGCCAGCAGCTGGGACCTTACTTCCGAGCAGTACTTC.

This chain joins TRBV5-8 and TRBJ2-5; D is perhaps TRBD2 (5 bases). The V gene lost 0 bases and the J gene lost 4 bases, with 13 bases spanning the gap. The CDR3 runs to 15 residues. Germline V CDR1 and CDR2: SGHTS, YDEGEE. The CDR3 spells CASSLGAGAGETQYF. The CDR3 nucleotides read TGTGCCAGCAGCTTGGGGGCGGGCGCCGGAGAGACCCAGTACTTC.

This clonotype was found a few times. V and J are TRBV10-3 and TRBJ1-1; perhaps TRBD1 as D (5 bases). CDR3 size: 14 residues. Looked up from germline, CDR1 is ENHRY and CDR2 is SYGVKD. The V gene lost 0 bases and the J gene lost 4 bases, with 9 bases spanning the gap. The CDR3 DNA reads as TGTGCCATCAGTGAGTCAGGGGTGGGCACTGAAGCTTTCTTT. Translating gives CAISESGVGTEAFF.

The genes are TRBV20-1 and TRBJ2-3; 10 bases fit TRBD2. This CDR3 has 13 residues. CDR1 DFQATT and CDR2 SNEGSKA come from the germline V gene (reference sequence). V was clipped by 6 bases and J by 1 base; unmatched bases: 1. The CDR3 loop is CSAAGGGTDTQYF. CDR3 nucleotide sequence: TGCAGTGCAGCGGGGGGGGGCACAGATACGCAGTATTTT.

This clonotype occurred a few times. The gene calls are TRBV5-1 and TRBJ1-2; D gene uncertain. Germline V gives CDR1 SGHRS, CDR2 YFSETQ. Trimming stripped 4 bases from V and 4 bases from J, with 14 bases between. The CDR3 is 14 residues long. The CDR3 DNA follows: TGCGCCAGCAGCGTGGAGGGCAGAGGCTATGGCTACACCTTC. Protein: CASSVEGRGYGYTF.

The rearrangement uses TRBV5-1 and TRBJ1-3; D uncertain. This CDR3 contains 15 residues. Germline values: CDR1 SGHRS, CDR2 YFSETQ. V lost 4 bases and J 0 bases, leaving 11 bases between the germline ends. The CDR3 sequence is CASSLLENSGNTIYF. CDR3 nucleotide sequence: TGCGCCAGCAGCCTCCTCGAAAACTCTGGAAACACCATATATTTT. The full variable domain, in which reference TRBV5-1 and TRBJ1-3 provide the parts outside the CDR3, is KAGVTQTPRYLIKTRGQQVTLSCSPISGHRSVSWYQQTPGQGLQFLFEYFSETQRNKGNFPGRFSGRQFSNSRSEMNVSTLELGDSALYLCASSLLENSGNTIYFGEGSWLTVV.